The following is a TCR beta chain sequence with its context. Which antigen it targets is not known. Base qualities are not at hand, and no much larger clone is one base apart. Using the deep immunoSEQ assay, TCR CDR3 regions were amplified from genomic DNA by multiplex PCR. Extracted genomic DNA from each cell subset was spread evenly across all wells of several immunoSEQ 96-well plates, with each plate serving as a replicate. For sorted subsets, each replicate PCR was loaded with roughly 200 ng genomic DNA, equivalent to approximately 33,000 T cell genomes. Purified libraries were quantified with a Qubit 3.0 fluorometer, sized on a Bioanalyzer 2100, and re-quantified with the KAPA Library Quantification kit. Every immunoSEQ 96-well plate was sequenced on a dedicated single-read 150-cycle Illumina NextSeq 550 flow cell. Regarding the original processing steps: Because the immunoSEQ output held only junctional sequences and lacked quality scores, the filtering could not match the filtering applied to full-length reads. To assign V/J genes and CDR3, sequences were annotated against IMGT germline references using PyIR, a Python wrapper for IgBLAST v1.9. Reads with weak V/J assignments (E-value above 1e-6), missing CDR3, stop codons, out-of-frame junctions, or ambiguous translated residues were removed. V3J clonotypes were defined by identical inferred V gene, J gene, and CDR3 amino acid sequence. To compute the percentage overlap between repertoires, the number of shared unique clonotypes was divided by the size of the smaller repertoire. Richness of each repertoire was evaluated using RTK rarefaction, the Chao1 estimator, and Recon v2.1 estimates of unobserved clonotypes. Generation probabilities for all TCRbeta clonotypes obtained by the gDNA method from four donors were computed using OLGA. TCRdb re-hosts the immuneACCESS table, in-frame sequences only. Its copies lack some clones; in the studies checked, an unresolved V gene accounts for under half of them, and the cause for the rest is not known. V and J calls and clone size are as listed in that table; D and trimming were resolved from the DNA. The sample has about 1.5 million clones on record, around 98% of them singletons. The ten largest clones add up to around 0.47% of the sample.

V is clipped by 5 bases and J by 1 base, and the sequence between their germline boundaries is 16 bases long. Inclusive of the bounding cysteine and phenylalanine, the CDR3 is 15 residues long. Only the CDR3 DNA stays, 45 bases, in frame from base 1. CDR1 and CDR2 are drawn from the germline V gene (reference sequence): SGHKS, YYEKEE. This entry comes from a study of shared clonotypes between healthy human individuals (dated by TCRdb to the early 2020s). With respect to the entire study: A couple of women and a few men aged 18 to 49 years were included in the cohort. To estimate repertoire size and how much clonotypes are shared between individuals, the study performed deep sequencing of blood TCR repertoires from a handful of healthy adults. To increase sequencing depth and limit assay-specific biases, different laboratories used diverse techniques to prepare libraries and sequence TCR repertoires. Per donor, three plates each were used for CD4 naive and CD4 memory, two for CD8 naive, and one for CD8 memory. Leukapheresis yielded between about 0.8 and 8.9 billion PBMCs per donor.

Study-wide conclusions, independent of this receptor: Across a few donors, 4.5% to 6.5% of naive CD4, roughly 3.4% of naive CD8, under 2.5% of memory CD4, and around 0.4% of memory CD8 clonotypes were shared. Sampling was limited to blood, and TCR repertoires in tissue likely differ from TCR repertoires in blood. Rarefaction of sorted-subset datasets indicated incomplete sequencing despite the large sequencing depth. The small number of donors limited the genetic and exposure-history diversity represented. Pairwise subsampling indicated that sequencing depth was expected to affect the degree of clonotype sharing among donors. Naive subsets generally had larger estimated clonotype richness than memory subsets. Higher generation probabilities were observed for clonotypes shared by all four sorted-subset donors than for non-shared clonotypes.

Healthy HIV-negative adults with no recently reported acute infections or vaccinations were included as donors. Every donor was a Caucasian adult living in Nashville, Tennessee, USA. CD4+ T cells were enriched by magnetic negative selection, after which naive cells were positively selected on CD45RA and the negative fraction was taken as the memory subset. Blood was collected by leukapheresis, and PBMCs were isolated by Ficoll-Histopaque density gradient centrifugation and then cryopreserved in liquid nitrogen vapor phase. Analytical flow cytometry was used to check the purity and quantity of each magnetically sorted T cell population. From each sorted fraction, genomic DNA was isolated and quantified by UV absorbance on a Nanodrop 2000c.

Rearrangement joined TRBV5-5 to TRBJ2-7; the D match is possibly TRBD1 or TRBD2, with 5 bases aligned in each. This sequence originates from a man younger than 40 in good health. The sample was naive CD4+ T cells sorted from blood. The label giving this sample's cell subset or site can be read as: CD45RA+ positively selected. CDR3 reads: CASSPTGTGSYEQYF. The DNA sequence is as follows: TGTGCCAGCAGTCCAACCGGGACCGGATCCTACGAGCAGTACTTC.